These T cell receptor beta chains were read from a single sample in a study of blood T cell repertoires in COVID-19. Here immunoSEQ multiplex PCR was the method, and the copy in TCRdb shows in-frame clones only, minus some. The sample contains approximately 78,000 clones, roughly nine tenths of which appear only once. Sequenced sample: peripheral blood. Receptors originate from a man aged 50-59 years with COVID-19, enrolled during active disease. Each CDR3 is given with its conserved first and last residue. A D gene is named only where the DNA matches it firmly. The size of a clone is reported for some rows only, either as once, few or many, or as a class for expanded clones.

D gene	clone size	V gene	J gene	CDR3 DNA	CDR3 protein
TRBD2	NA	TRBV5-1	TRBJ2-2	TGCGCCAGCAGCTTGGATGGGCTAGCGGGGAACACCGGGGAGCTGTTTTTT	CASSLDGLAGNTGELFF
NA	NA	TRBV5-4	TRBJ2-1	TGTGCCAGCACCACCAGGGATTCGTATGAGCAGTTCTTC	CASTTRDSYEQFF
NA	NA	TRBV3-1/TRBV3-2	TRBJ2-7	TGTGCCACCTTTAGGGGGAGCACCTACGAGCAGTACTTC	CATFRGSTYEQYF
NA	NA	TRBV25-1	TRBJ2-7	TGTGCCAGCATTATTACAGCCTACGAGCAGTACTTC	CASIITAYEQYF
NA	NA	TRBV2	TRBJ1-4	TGTGCCAGCAGGGACATGAATTCGATGGATGAAAAACTGTTTTTT	CASRDMNSMDEKLFF
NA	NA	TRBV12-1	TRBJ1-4	TGTGCCAGCAGCTTCAGGGGTAGGACTGCAACTAATGAAAAACTGTTTTTT	CASSFRGRTATNEKLFF
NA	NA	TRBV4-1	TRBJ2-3	TGCGCCAGCTCCTTCACAGATACGCAGTATTTT	CASSFTDTQYF
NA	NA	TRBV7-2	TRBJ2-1	TGTGCCAGCAGCCCCGATGGGCGAGTGATGCCCAATGAGCAGTTCTTC	CASSPDGRVMPNEQFF
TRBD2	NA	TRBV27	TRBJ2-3	TGTGCCAGCAGTTTATCACTAGCGGTCACAGATACGCAGTATTTT	CASSLSLAVTDTQYF
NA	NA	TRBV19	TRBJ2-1	TGTGCCAGTAGTATAGTTGGGCCCGCCAATGAGCAGTTCTTC	CASSIVGPANEQFF
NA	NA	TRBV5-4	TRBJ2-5	TGTGCCAGCAGCTGGACTATAGCCGGGGACAGCCTCCAAGAGACCCAGTACTTC	CASSWTIAGDSLQETQYF
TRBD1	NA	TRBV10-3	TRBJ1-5	TGTGCCATCAAGGCGACAGGGGATAATCAGCCCCAGCATTTT	CAIKATGDNQPQHF
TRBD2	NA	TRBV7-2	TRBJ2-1	TGTGCCAGCAGCACCGGGACTAGCGGGAAAATTGAGGAGCAGTTCTTC	CASSTGTSGKIEEQFF
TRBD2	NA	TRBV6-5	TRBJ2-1	TGTGCCAGCATCTCTAGCGGGAGCTACAATGAGCAGTTCTTC	CASISSGSYNEQFF
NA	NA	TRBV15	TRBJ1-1	TGTGCCACCAGCAGAGAAATCGGGGAGAACACTGAAGCTTTCTTT	CATSREIGENTEAFF
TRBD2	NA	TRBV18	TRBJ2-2	TGTGCCAGCCGGGGACTAGCGGGAGGCCAAGGCACCGGGGAGCTGTTTTTT	CASRGLAGGQGTGELFF
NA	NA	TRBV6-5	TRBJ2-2	TGTGCCAGCAGTTGGCTAGGTGGCACCGGGGAGCTGTTTTTT	CASSWLGGTGELFF
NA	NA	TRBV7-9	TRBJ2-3	TGTGCCAGCAGCCCCCAAGGAGTACTAGGAGCAGATACGCAGTATTTT	CASSPQGVLGADTQYF
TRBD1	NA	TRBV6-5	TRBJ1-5	TGTGCCAGCAGTCGGACAGGGGAGGATCAGCCCCAGCATTTT	CASSRTGEDQPQHF
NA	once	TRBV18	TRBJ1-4	TGTGCCAGCTCACCACCCTCTGAGGCTAATGAAAAACTGTTTTTT	CASSPPSEANEKLFF
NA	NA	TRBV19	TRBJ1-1	TGTGCCAGTAGGCCTTCCGGACAGCAAAACACTGAAGCTTTCTTT	CASRPSGQQNTEAFF
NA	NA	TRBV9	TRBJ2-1	TGTGCCAGCAGCGTATACCGGAGCTCCTACAATGAGCAGTTCTTC	CASSVYRSSYNEQFF
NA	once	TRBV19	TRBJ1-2	TGTGCCAGTAGTATAGACACAAACTATGGCTACACCTTC	CASSIDTNYGYTF